The 13 T cell receptor beta chains below all came from one sample that was sequenced in a study of T cell responses to AZD1222 COVID-19 vaccine. Produced via immunoSEQ multiplex PCR; TCRdb's table is partial and in-frame only. The sample lists approximately 150,000 clones, 85% to 90% seen once, with approximately 1.6% in the top ten. Material: peripheral blood, obtained on day 0 of AZD1222 vaccination. The receptors originated from an adult in good health.

This rearrangement joins TRBV10-3 to TRBJ1-5; D gene uncertain. The CDR3 spans 14 residues. Trimming took off 2 bases at V and 3 bases at J, with 8 bases between the two ends. Germline V gene sequence: CDR1 ENHRY, CDR2 SYGVKD. The CDR3 reads CAISERVVNQPQHF. The CDR3, as DNA: TGTGCCATCAGTGAGCGCGTAGTCAATCAGCCCCAGCATTTT.

J is TRBJ1-1 and V is TRBV12-3 or TRBV12-4; 7 bases map to TRBD1. The CDR3 is 12 residues long. Germline trimming cut 8 bases from V and 4 bases from J; bases unmatched to any gene: 4. The CDR3 region is CASQGGGTEAFF. CDR3 coding DNA: TGTGCCAGCCAGGGGGGGGGCACTGAAGCTTTCTTT.

This rearrangement joins TRBV2 to TRBJ2-2, with 9 bases fitting TRBD1. Germline lookup yields CDR1 SNHLY and CDR2 FYNNEI. The CDR3 sequence is 14 residues long. The trim removed 8 bases at V and 4 bases at J, leaving 5 bases unmatched. The CDR3 loop reads CASGGQGFTGELFF. The CDR3 nucleotides read TGTGCCAGCGGAGGACAGGGGTTCACCGGGGAGCTGTTTTTT.

The genes are TRBV2 and TRBJ1-4, with D possibly being TRBD1 (6 bases). Deletions cut 4 bases from V and 4 bases from J, with 10 bases between. Germline V gives CDR1 SNHLY, CDR2 FYNNEI. The CDR3 is made up of 14 amino acids. The CDR3 region is CASSAGAINEKLFF. In nucleotides, the CDR3 is TGTGCCAGCAGTGCAGGGGCCATTAATGAAAAACTGTTTTTT.

This clone was recorded a few times. The chain is built from TRBV25-1 and TRBJ1-1; D is undetermined. Per germline, CDR1 MGHDK and CDR2 SYGVNS. CDR3 length: 15 residues. Trimming shortened V by 1 base and J by 0 bases, and 9 bases separated the two germline ends. CDR3 coding DNA: TGTGCCAGCAGTGAATCTCGCCACATGAACACTGAAGCTTTCTTT. This gives the protein CASSESRHMNTEAFF.

The chain recombines TRBV5-1 with TRBJ2-1; 8 nucleotides agree with TRBD2. Germline CDR1 is SGHRS and CDR2 is YFSETQ. CDR3 length equals 15 residues. V shed 0 bases, J shed 9 bases, and the junction held 8 bases outside the gene matches. For the CDR3, the DNA is TGCGCCAGCAGCTTGGCCAGCGGGAGCCTGGGTGAGCAGTTCTTC. It codes for CASSLASGSLGEQFF. Using reference TRBV5-1 and TRBJ2-1 for the parts outside the CDR3, the full variable domain is KAGVTQTPRYLIKTRGQQVTLSCSPISGHRSVSWYQQTPGQGLQFLFEYFSETQRNKGNFPGRFSGRQFSNSRSEMNVSTLELGDSALYLCASSLASGSLGEQFFGPGTRLTVL.

The CDR3 region has the DNA TGTGCCAGCAGCCGTCAGGCCGACTGGGGTTACAATGAGCAGTTCTTC. Translating it yields CASSRQADWGYNEQFF. The chain recombines TRBV7-2 with TRBJ2-1; D unresolved. Trimming took off 5 bases at V and 4 bases at J, with 18 bases between the two ends. The CDR3 has 16 residues. Looked up from germline, CDR1 is SGHTA and CDR2 is FQGNSA.

The chain links TRBV6-5 to TRBJ2-1; 9 bases map to TRBD1. With V trimmed by 4 bases and J by 8 bases, 9 bases remained unmatched. Germline CDR1 is MNHEY and CDR2 is SVGAGI. This CDR3 is 15 amino acids long. CDR3 protein: CASSSVGQGPHEQFF. Here the CDR3 DNA reads TGTGCCAGCAGTTCCGTGGGACAGGGTCCCCATGAGCAGTTCTTC.

The chain has TRBV10-3 and TRBJ1-5; 9 nucleotides match TRBD1. This CDR3 has 14 amino acids. Looked up from germline, CDR1 is ENHRY and CDR2 is SYGVKD. The V gene end was trimmed by 10 bases and the J gene end by 6 bases; junction bases not matched to a gene: 10. CDR3 in DNA: TGTGCCAGCCAACAGGGGGCGAGTGGTCAGCCCCAGCATTTT. It codes for CASQQGASGQPQHF.

This clone occurred once. The CDR3 nucleotides read TGTGCCAGCAGTTATAGGACTAGCGGGATCGAGCAGTTCTTC. Amino acid sequence: CASSYRTSGIEQFF. This chain connects TRBV6-5 to TRBJ2-1, with TRBD2 identical over 12 bases. The ends lost 3 bases at V and 10 bases at J; junction bases unmatched: 4. CDR3 length: 14 residues. CDR1 and CDR2 from the germline V gene are MNHEY and SVGAGI.

The chain uses TRBV2 and TRBJ1-5; tentatively, D is TRBD1 (5 bases). Deletions cut 6 bases from V and 3 bases from J, with 15 bases between. Per germline, CDR1 SNHLY and CDR2 FYNNEI. The CDR3 extends over 15 amino acids. CDR3 coding DNA: TGTGCCAGCAGCCGAAGGGGCGGGATCAATCAGCCCCAGCATTTT. It specifies CASSRRGGINQPQHF.

The V and J genes are TRBV18 and TRBJ2-7; 9 nucleotides agree with TRBD2. Germline V gives CDR1 KGHSH, CDR2 LQKENI. V trimming: 2 bases; J trimming: 4 bases; junction bases outside the gene matches: 9. The CDR3 spans 16 residues. The CDR3 sequence is CASSPGSGRQFYEQYF. The CDR3, as DNA: TGTGCCAGCTCACCAGGAAGCGGGAGGCAGTTTTACGAGCAGTACTTC.

The V gene is TRBV6-2 or TRBV6-3, the J gene TRBJ2-2; D tentatively reads TRBD1 or TRBD2 (5 bases each). CDR3 size: 17 residues. Trimming removed 0 bases at V and 0 bases at J, with 11 bases between. The germline CDR1 and CDR2 sequences are MNHEY and SVGEGT. CDR3 DNA: TGTGCCAGCAGTTACTCTGGGGGAGCAGCGAACACCGGGGAGCTGTTTTTT. The encoded protein is CASSYSGGAANTGELFF.